Below, 10 T cell receptor beta chains from the same sample are listed, as sequenced in a study of CD8 T cells in ankylosing spondylitis. Study-wide results and caveats: Ankylosing spondylitis blood appeared to be characterized by a TCR beta motif of 8 or 9 highly homologous variants.

These receptors have no identified antigens. Each CDR3 protein is one row after TCRdb ran MiXCR on the 5' RACE reads. Found here are fewer than 550,000 distinct CDR3 sequences, roughly 5.3% of them singletons; the top ten hold 3% to 4.5%. The specimen sequenced was blood, either unsorted or a sorted T cell fraction (not recorded which). The receptors derive from a male donor with ankylosing spondylitis.

This clonotype has ten or more counts. The chain employs TRBV7-2 and TRBJ1-2; D is unresolved. Trimming removed 4 bases at V and 1 base at J, with 19 bases between. The CDR3 extends over 17 amino acids. CDR1 SGHTA and CDR2 FQGNSA come from the germline V gene. The CDR3, as DNA: TGTGCCAGCAGCTCTTTCATGACAAGACATATTAACTATGGCTACACCTTC. Encoded protein: CASSSFMTRHINYGYTF.

The sample holds many counts of this clonotype. The J gene is TRBJ2-1, the V gene TRBV4-3; D may correspond to TRBD1 or TRBD2 (5 bases each). Trimming took 3 bases from V and 10 from J, leaving 22 bases between them. CDR1 is LGHNA, CDR2 YSLEER, per germline. The CDR3 length is 16 residues. In DNA, the CDR3 is TGCGCCAGCAGCCAGCTAACTGGGGCCCCAGGCGGGGAGCAGTTCTTC. It yields the protein CASSQLTGAPGGEQFF.

This clonotype came up many times. The chain carries TRBV20-1 and TRBJ1-5, with D possibly matching TRBD1 (6 bases). The germline V gene encodes CDR1 DFQATT and CDR2 SNEGSKA (reference sequence). Trimming pared 6 bases from V and 8 bases from J, leaving 17 bases between. This CDR3 has 13 amino acids. CDR3 protein: CSASVTGKEPQHF. The DNA for the CDR3 is TGCAGTGCCAGCGTAACAGGGAAAGAGCCCCAGCATTTT.

This clonotype was seen a handful of times. The chain has TRBV12-3 or TRBV12-4 and TRBJ1-1; the D is unclear. Trimming removed 6 bases from V and 7 bases from J, with 15 bases in between. This CDR3 has 13 residues. The CDR3 nucleotides are TGTGCCAGCAGCACTATTTCGCTGGGTGAAGCTTTCTTT. Translation: CASSTISLGEAFF.

Many counts were recorded for this clonotype. The rearrangement joins TRBV28 to TRBJ2-1, with TRBD1 matching 9 bases. The V and J ends lost 5 bases and 6 bases, in that order; junction bases with no gene match: 5. The CDR3 totals 14 residues. In germline, CDR1 is MDHEN, CDR2 SYDVKM. This CDR3 reads CASSPWTGVNEQFF. CDR3 nucleotide sequence: TGTGCCAGCAGTCCTTGGACAGGGGTCAATGAGCAGTTCTTC.

This clonotype was seen at least ten times. The CDR3 nucleotides read TGTGCCAGCACCGTCCGGGCCCCCTACAATGAGCAGTTCTTC. Protein sequence: CASTVRAPYNEQFF. This chain joins TRBV27 and TRBJ2-1, with D hard to call. Germline V gene data show CDR1 as MNHEY and CDR2 as SMNVEV (reference sequence). With 7 bases removed from V and 2 bases from J, the gap between germline ends came to 12 bases. There are 14 residues in the CDR3.

This clonotype was found many times. This chain joins TRBV29-1 and TRBJ2-7, with D maybe TRBD1 (6 bases). V gave up 4 bases and J gave up 5 bases, with 12 bases separating them. The germline CDR1 and CDR2 sequences are SQVTM and ANQGSEA. This CDR3 has 12 amino acids. CDR3 nucleotide sequence: TGCAGCGTTGTTAAGGGGGTGGACGAGCAGTACTTC. Translating it yields CSVVKGVDEQYF.

This clonotype was seen only a few times. This CDR3 is CASSPTPPMNTDTQYF. The CDR3 nucleotides read TGTGCCAGCAGCCCTACGCCCCCCATGAACACAGATACGCAGTATTTT. The chain recombines TRBV5-5 with TRBJ2-3; D unclear. The CDR3 runs 16 residues. V was shortened by 4 bases and J by 2 bases, with 17 bases between the two germline ends. Looked up from germline, CDR1 is SGHKS and CDR2 is YYEKEE (reference sequence).

This clonotype was picked up a small number of times. The chain links TRBV10-3 to TRBJ2-1; the D is unclear. CDR1 ENHRY and CDR2 SYGVKD come from the germline V gene. CDR3 length: 11 residues. Trimming took off 3 bases at V and 9 bases at J, with 6 bases between the two ends. CDR3 residues: CAISEWGEQFF. In DNA, the CDR3 is TGTGCCATCAGTGAATGGGGTGAGCAGTTCTTC.

This clonotype was seen repeatedly, ten times or more. The rearrangement uses TRBV10-3 and TRBJ2-7; a weak D match, TRBD1 (6 bases). V dropped 4 bases and J dropped 1 base, with 14 bases sitting between them. Germline V lookup: CDR1 ENHRY, CDR2 SYGVKD. The CDR3 is 15 amino acids. The CDR3, as DNA: TGTGCCATCAGTGCTCGCGGACAGCCGTCCTACGAGCAGTACTTC. Translating gives CAISARGQPSYEQYF.